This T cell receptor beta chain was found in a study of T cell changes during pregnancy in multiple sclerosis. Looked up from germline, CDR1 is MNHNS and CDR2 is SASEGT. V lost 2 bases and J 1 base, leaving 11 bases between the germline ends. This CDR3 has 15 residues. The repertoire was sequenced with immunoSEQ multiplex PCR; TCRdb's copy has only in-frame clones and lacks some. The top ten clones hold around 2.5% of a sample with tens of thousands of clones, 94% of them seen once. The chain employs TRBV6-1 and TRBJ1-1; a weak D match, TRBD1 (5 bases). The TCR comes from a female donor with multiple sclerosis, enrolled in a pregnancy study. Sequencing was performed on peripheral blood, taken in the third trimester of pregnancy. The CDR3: CASSEPSGQNTEAFF. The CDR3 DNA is TGTGCCAGCAGTGAACCCTCCGGACAGAACACTGAAGCTTTCTTT.